These 2 T cell receptor beta chains share one sample of origin, sequenced in a study of molecular identifiers for immune sequencing clone quantification. TCRdb reprocessed the PCR reads with MiXCR, giving one entry per CDR3 protein. The sample contains more than 250,000 distinct CDR3 sequences, about 22% of which appear only once. Input material: naive CD8+ T cells from blood, with Jurkat cell RNA spiked in. The subset was: FACS-sorted CD8+CD4-CCR7+CD45RA+ naive T cells. These receptors all come from a human donor in good health. Some libraries in this study had Jurkat cell RNA spiked in.

The sample holds many counts of this clonotype. The chain links TRBV7-9 to TRBJ1-1; the D gene is possibly TRBD1 (6 bases). CDR3 size: 15 residues. Germline V CDR1 and CDR2: SEHNR, FQNEAQ (reference sequence). Trimming stripped 4 bases from V and 1 base from J, with 13 bases between. The CDR3 DNA sequence: TGTGCCAGCAGCTCCTTGGGGGGCCGGAACACTGAAGCTTTCTTT. Residues: CASSSLGGRNTEAFF.

This clonotype was found many times. This rearrangement joins TRBV6-1 to TRBJ1-5; 7 nucleotides align to TRBD1. V lost 6 bases, J lost 2 bases, and 13 bases stayed unmatched. CDR3 length: 17 residues. CDR1 MNHNS and CDR2 SASEGT come from the germline V gene. CDR3 coding DNA: TGTGCCAGCAGCCCCGGGACAGATCCTTTCGGCAATCAGCCCCAGCATTTT. This encodes CASSPGTDPFGNQPQHF.